This T cell receptor (beta chain) stems from a study of OX40 agonist ivuxolimab in advanced cancers. As for the study in general: Having had anti-PD-1, anti-PD-L1 or anti-CTLA-4 therapy before was allowed, and around 39% had some.

Study-level results: Average numbers of expanded clones were greater in CD8+ T cells than in CD4+. CD4+ and CD8+ T cells in blood underwent clonal expansion by week 6 at 0.1 to 3.0 mg/kg.

This CDR3 has 14 residues. The germline CDR1 and CDR2 sequences are MNHNS and SASEGT. V was pared by 6 bases and J by 4 bases, with 14 bases between. Any history of autoimmune disease or systemic immunosuppression disqualified patients. A remark on this clone: The antigen remains unidentified.

Libraries were prepared by immunoSEQ multiplex PCR; TCRdb keeps only in-frame clonotypes and omits some of them. The sample holds 50,000 or so clones, roughly nine tenths seen once. The V gene is TRBV6-1, the J gene TRBJ2-3; D is uncertain. The sequence came from an adult with an advanced solid tumor such as melanoma, head and neck, liver or kidney cancer. The sample consisted of CD4+ or CD8+ T cells sorted from blood, taken in a trial of the OX40 agonist ivuxolimab. In DNA, the CDR3 is TGTGCCAGCAGGCTACCGTTAGTTGCAGATACGCAGTATTTT. Its translation: CASRLPLVADTQYF.